A single sample gave rise to the 10 T cell receptor beta chains below, sequenced in a study of T cell changes during pregnancy in multiple sclerosis. The method was immunoSEQ multiplex PCR; TCRdb's version includes in-frame clones alone and lacks a portion of them. Here the sample spans around 69,000 clones, 90% to 95% being singletons. Source: peripheral blood, taken in the third trimester of pregnancy. The receptors were sampled from a female donor with multiple sclerosis, enrolled in a pregnancy study.

The rearrangement joins TRBV9 to TRBJ2-3; 8 bases align to TRBD2. Germline CDR1 reads SGDLS; CDR2 reads YYNGEE. CDR3 size: 14 residues. J lost 6 bases, V lost 0 bases, and 3 bases had no gene match. CDR3 DNA: TGTGCCAGCAGCGTAGCCCAGCGGGAGGATACGCAGTATTTT. This encodes CASSVAQREDTQYF.

This clone is judged medium-sized. The rearrangement joins TRBV6-4 to TRBJ2-1; 14 bases agree with TRBD2. Germline V gene data show CDR1 as MRHNA and CDR2 as SNTAGT. The CDR3 has 15 amino acids. Trimming cost V 3 bases and J 6 bases; bases outside gene matches: 1. The CDR3 protein is CASSEGTSGSNEQFF. Written as DNA, the CDR3 is TGTGCCAGCAGTGAAGGGACTAGCGGGAGCAATGAGCAGTTCTTC.

J is TRBJ1-2 and V is TRBV7-2; 10 positions match TRBD1. Per germline, CDR1 SGHTA and CDR2 FQGNSA. Trimming took 5 bases from V and 4 from J; bases not matched to a gene: 10. The CDR3 consists of 16 residues. In DNA form, the CDR3 reads TGTGCCAGCAGCACCCACACTCGGACAGGGGGCTATGGCTACACCTTC. Its protein product is CASSTHTRTGGYGYTF. The full variable domain, with the rest looked up from reference TRBV7-2 and TRBJ1-2, is GAGVSQSPSNKVTEKGKDVELRCDPISGHTALYWYRQSLGQGLEFLIYFQGNSAPDKSGLPSDRFSAERTGGSVSTLTIQRTQQEDSAVYLCASSTHTRTGGYGYTFGSGTRLTVV.

The rearrangement joins TRBV19 to TRBJ2-2; TRBD2 agrees at 15 bases. Germline lookup yields CDR1 LNHDA and CDR2 SQIVND (reference sequence). Trimming cost V 6 bases and J 3 bases; bases outside gene matches: 5. There are 17 residues in the CDR3. CDR3 in amino acids: CASRSGLAGGDTGELFF. CDR3 coding DNA: TGTGCCAGTAGGTCAGGACTAGCGGGAGGGGACACCGGGGAGCTGTTTTTT.

The chain is built from TRBV5-1 and TRBJ2-3; 7 bases fit TRBD1. V lost 0 bases and J lost 2; bases outside the gene matches: 3. This CDR3 comprises 15 residues. From germline, CDR1 is SGHRS and CDR2 YFSETQ. For the CDR3, the DNA is TGCGCCAGCAGCTTGGTCGGGACAGTCACAGATACGCAGTATTTT. This encodes CASSLVGTVTDTQYF.

The V call is TRBV5-1, the J call TRBJ1-3; D is perhaps TRBD1 (6 bases). This CDR3 is built from 15 residues. V shed 4 bases and J shed 2 bases, with 13 bases lying between them. CDR1 SGHRS and CDR2 YFSETQ come from the germline V gene. The CDR3 sequence: CASSLAAGAGNTIYF. The CDR3 bases are TGCGCCAGCAGCCTGGCGGCAGGGGCTGGAAACACCATATATTTT.

This clone was seen only once. The chain recombines TRBV27 with TRBJ2-1, with D possibly being TRBD1 (5 bases). Germline-derived CDR1 and CDR2 are MNHEY and SMNVEV (reference sequence). Between the trimmed V and J ends, which lost 7 bases and 0 bases, there was a span of 16 bases. The CDR3 spans 16 residues. The CDR3 sequence: CASTPLGESSYNEQFF. The CDR3 DNA reads TGTGCCAGCACCCCCTTAGGGGAAAGCTCCTACAATGAGCAGTTCTTC.

This chain links TRBV27 with TRBJ2-7, with D perhaps matching TRBD2 (6 bases). The CDR3 is 15 residues long. Germline CDR1 is MNHEY and CDR2 is SMNVEV (reference sequence). Trimming left V 3 bases short and J 0 bases short, with 12 bases between. The CDR3 coding sequence is TGTGCCAGCAGTTTCTATCTAGCGAGCTCCTACGAGCAGTACTTC. Translated: CASSFYLASSYEQYF.

The chain uses TRBV30 and TRBJ1-5, with 9 positions matching TRBD1. CDR1 is GTSNPN, CDR2 SVGIG, per germline (reference sequence). Unmatched junction bases numbered 2, after V lost 2 bases and J lost 0 bases. CDR3 length equals 15 residues. The chain's CDR3 is CAWSSGQGSNQPQHF. The CDR3 coding sequence is TGTGCCTGGAGTTCGGGACAGGGTAGCAATCAGCCCCAGCATTTT.

This clone was seen once. The rearrangement joins TRBV2 to TRBJ2-1; 14 bases are shared with TRBD2. This CDR3 contains 17 residues. Germline-derived CDR1 and CDR2 are SNHLY and FYNNEI. The V and J ends lost 4 bases and 4 bases, in that order; junction bases with no gene match: 6. CDR3 sequence: CASSALGLAGEYNEQFF. As DNA, the CDR3 is TGTGCCAGCAGTGCACTGGGACTAGCGGGAGAATACAATGAGCAGTTCTTC.